The clone carrying this TCR beta chain came up many times. Construction of the TCR beta libraries employed iRepertoire HTBI primers in conjunction with Arm-PCR of CDR3 regions. MiXCR was run by TCRdb on the multiplex PCR reads, yielding one entry per CDR3 protein. This sample yields 550,000 or so distinct CDR3 sequences, of which 12% are seen a single time; 8.9% belongs to the top ten. The sample's time point: newly diagnosed GD, antithyroid drugs for less than 3 months. The TCR library used RNA extracted from PBMCs. CDR3 length equals 16 residues. V lost 10 bases and J lost 0, with 19 bases in between. The germline CDR1 and CDR2 sequences are LNHDA and SQIVND (reference sequence). The data are from a study of regulatory T cells in long-lasting Graves disease. Turning to the study itself: Graves' patients with a new diagnosis had received antithyroid drugs under 3 months.

These same records also appear under a second study, on T cells in Graves' hyperthyroidism and ophthalmopathy.

The sequencing here drew on peripheral blood mononuclear cells (PBMCs), taken at new diagnosis, from a patient treated with antithyroid drugs. The clonotype comes from a woman aged 25-40 years with Graves disease. The chain recombines TRBV19 with TRBJ1-5, with a possible D match to TRBD1 (6 bases). CDR3 coding DNA: TGTGCCACCACTAGGGGGACGGCGAATAGCAATCAGCCCCAGCATTTT. The encoded protein is CATTRGTANSNQPQHF.